The 12 T cell receptor beta chains listed next were all sequenced from one sample in a study of CD8 T cells in ankylosing spondylitis. From the 5' RACE reads, TCRdb called clonotypes with MiXCR, one entry per CDR3 protein. The sample has 250,000 to 300,000 distinct CDR3 sequences; around 18% are singletons. Sequenced input: blood, either unsorted or a sorted T cell fraction (not recorded which). The receptors were gathered from a male donor with ankylosing spondylitis or in good health (not recorded which).

This rearrangement joins TRBV9 to TRBJ2-1; 13 bases match TRBD2. The trim removed 3 bases at V and 7 bases at J, leaving 10 bases unmatched. Per germline, CDR1 SGDLS and CDR2 YYNGEE. CDR3 length equals 17 residues. Here the CDR3 reads CASSATSGGWAGNEQFF. The CDR3 bases are TGTGCCAGCAGCGCGACTAGCGGGGGGTGGGCGGGAAATGAGCAGTTCTTC.

This clonotype appeared a single time. The chain is built from TRBV24-1 and TRBJ2-3, with 8 bases that match TRBD1. The CDR3 sequence is 14 residues long. Germline loops: CDR1 KGHDR, CDR2 SFDVKD. J gave up 6 bases and V 5 bases, and 6 bases lay outside the gene matches. CDR3 nucleotides: TGTGCCACCAGTGGCTGGGACAGGAGGGATACGCAGTATTTT. Its translation is CATSGWDRRDTQYF.

There are a few counts of this clonotype. The V gene is TRBV10-3, the J gene TRBJ2-7, with D perhaps TRBD1 or TRBD2 (5 bases each). CDR1 and CDR2 (germline): ENHRY, SYGVKD. V was shortened by 3 bases and J by 6 bases, with 12 bases between the two germline ends. The CDR3 covers 13 residues. CDR3 sequence reads: CAISDGTWAEQYV. CDR3 nucleotides: TGTGCCATCAGTGATGGGACCTGGGCCGAGCAGTACGTC.

The table lists this clonotype with a few counts. The chain uses TRBV29-1 and TRBJ2-1, with D perhaps being TRBD1 or TRBD2 (5 bases each). CDR3 length: 14 amino acids. Germline loops: CDR1 SQVTM, CDR2 ANQGSEA. V was shortened by 5 bases and J by 5 bases, with 16 bases between the two germline ends. The chain's CDR3 is CSVQRTGTNNEQFF. The CDR3 bases are TGCAGCGTTCAGCGTACCGGGACCAACAATGAGCAGTTCTTC.

The gene calls are TRBV7-9 and TRBJ1-2; D is unresolved. CDR3 length equals 15 residues. The V and J ends lost 7 bases and 3 bases respectively, with 18 bases between them. Per germline, CDR1 SEHNR and CDR2 FQNEAQ (reference sequence). The CDR3 DNA reads as TGTGCCAGCACCAGAGCCCCGGGATGGGACTATGGCTACACCTTC. It codes for CASTRAPGWDYGYTF. The full variable domain, its missing parts supplied by reference TRBV7-9 and TRBJ1-2, is DTGVSQNPRHKITKRGQNVTFRCDPISEHNRLYWYRQTLGQGPEFLTYFQNEAQLEKSRLLSDRFSAERPKGSFSTLEIQRTEQGDSAMYLCASTRAPGWDYGYTFGSGTRLTVV.

CDR3 sequence: CASSLTGGSTDTQYF. The CDR3 DNA follows: TGTGCCAGCAGTTTAACAGGGGGGAGCACAGATACGCAGTATTTT. This chain connects TRBV12-3 or TRBV12-4 to TRBJ2-3, with TRBD1 matching 8 bases. The CDR3 runs 15 residues. Trimming removed 2 bases from V and 0 bases from J; junction bases left unmatched: 1.

This clonotype came up once. The V call is TRBV2, the J call TRBJ2-1; 9 positions agree with TRBD1. Germline V gives CDR1 SNHLY, CDR2 FYNNEI. With V trimmed by 4 bases and J by 7 bases, 8 bases remained unmatched. The CDR3 sequence is 15 residues long. CDR3 in DNA: TGTGCCAGCAGTGTATCGGACAGGGGAGGTAATGAGCAGTTCTTC. Protein sequence: CASSVSDRGGNEQFF.

The V call is TRBV9, the J call TRBJ2-1; perhaps TRBD2 as D (6 bases). CDR1 is SGDLS, CDR2 YYNGEE, per germline. The CDR3 has 16 residues. V lost 0 bases to trimming and J lost 5 bases, with 15 bases between them. The CDR3 DNA reads TGTGCCAGCAGCGTAGCCGGGGGTCCACGAGACAATGAGCAGTTCTTC. It yields the protein CASSVAGGPRDNEQFF.

The CDR3 protein is CASSLDFVGRGYTF. In DNA, the CDR3 is TGTGCCAGCAGCTTAGATTTCGTGGGTAGAGGCTACACCTTC. This chain connects TRBV7-2 to TRBJ1-2, with D uncertain. Looked up from germline, CDR1 is SGHTA and CDR2 is FQGNSA. The germline V and J ends were trimmed by 1 base and 8 bases, with 14 bases remaining between them. The CDR3 is 14 amino acids.

This clonotype was observed a few times. The chain couples TRBV11-2 to TRBJ2-2, with a tentative D call TRBD1 (6 bases). The CDR3 spans 18 residues. Germline loops: CDR1 SGHAT, CDR2 FQNNGV. V was cut by 4 bases and J by 1 base, with 19 bases left in between. The CDR3 reads CASSSLSNTGRNTGELFF. CDR3 nucleotides: TGTGCCAGCAGCTCGCTTAGTAACACAGGGAGGAACACCGGGGAGCTGTTTTTT.

In its sample, this clonotype was seen a few times. The chain carries TRBV2 and TRBJ2-7, with D maybe TRBD2 (5 bases). V gave up 6 bases and J gave up 0 bases, with 15 bases separating them. The CDR3 extends over 15 amino acids. CDR1 is SNHLY and CDR2 is FYNNEI in the germline V gene. CDR3 DNA: TGTGCCAGCAGACCCCCTCGCGGGTACTCCTACGAGCAGTACGTC. Translated, it gives CASRPPRGYSYEQYV.

The chain joins TRBV5-4 to TRBJ2-3, with 8 bases fitting TRBD2. Germline V lookup: CDR1 SGHNT, CDR2 YYREEE (reference sequence). This CDR3 contains 14 residues. V was clipped by 4 bases and J by 2 bases; unmatched bases: 3. CDR3 amino acids: CASSNSGATDTQYF. CDR3 sequence (DNA): TGTGCCAGCAGCAATAGCGGGGCCACAGATACGCAGTATTTT.